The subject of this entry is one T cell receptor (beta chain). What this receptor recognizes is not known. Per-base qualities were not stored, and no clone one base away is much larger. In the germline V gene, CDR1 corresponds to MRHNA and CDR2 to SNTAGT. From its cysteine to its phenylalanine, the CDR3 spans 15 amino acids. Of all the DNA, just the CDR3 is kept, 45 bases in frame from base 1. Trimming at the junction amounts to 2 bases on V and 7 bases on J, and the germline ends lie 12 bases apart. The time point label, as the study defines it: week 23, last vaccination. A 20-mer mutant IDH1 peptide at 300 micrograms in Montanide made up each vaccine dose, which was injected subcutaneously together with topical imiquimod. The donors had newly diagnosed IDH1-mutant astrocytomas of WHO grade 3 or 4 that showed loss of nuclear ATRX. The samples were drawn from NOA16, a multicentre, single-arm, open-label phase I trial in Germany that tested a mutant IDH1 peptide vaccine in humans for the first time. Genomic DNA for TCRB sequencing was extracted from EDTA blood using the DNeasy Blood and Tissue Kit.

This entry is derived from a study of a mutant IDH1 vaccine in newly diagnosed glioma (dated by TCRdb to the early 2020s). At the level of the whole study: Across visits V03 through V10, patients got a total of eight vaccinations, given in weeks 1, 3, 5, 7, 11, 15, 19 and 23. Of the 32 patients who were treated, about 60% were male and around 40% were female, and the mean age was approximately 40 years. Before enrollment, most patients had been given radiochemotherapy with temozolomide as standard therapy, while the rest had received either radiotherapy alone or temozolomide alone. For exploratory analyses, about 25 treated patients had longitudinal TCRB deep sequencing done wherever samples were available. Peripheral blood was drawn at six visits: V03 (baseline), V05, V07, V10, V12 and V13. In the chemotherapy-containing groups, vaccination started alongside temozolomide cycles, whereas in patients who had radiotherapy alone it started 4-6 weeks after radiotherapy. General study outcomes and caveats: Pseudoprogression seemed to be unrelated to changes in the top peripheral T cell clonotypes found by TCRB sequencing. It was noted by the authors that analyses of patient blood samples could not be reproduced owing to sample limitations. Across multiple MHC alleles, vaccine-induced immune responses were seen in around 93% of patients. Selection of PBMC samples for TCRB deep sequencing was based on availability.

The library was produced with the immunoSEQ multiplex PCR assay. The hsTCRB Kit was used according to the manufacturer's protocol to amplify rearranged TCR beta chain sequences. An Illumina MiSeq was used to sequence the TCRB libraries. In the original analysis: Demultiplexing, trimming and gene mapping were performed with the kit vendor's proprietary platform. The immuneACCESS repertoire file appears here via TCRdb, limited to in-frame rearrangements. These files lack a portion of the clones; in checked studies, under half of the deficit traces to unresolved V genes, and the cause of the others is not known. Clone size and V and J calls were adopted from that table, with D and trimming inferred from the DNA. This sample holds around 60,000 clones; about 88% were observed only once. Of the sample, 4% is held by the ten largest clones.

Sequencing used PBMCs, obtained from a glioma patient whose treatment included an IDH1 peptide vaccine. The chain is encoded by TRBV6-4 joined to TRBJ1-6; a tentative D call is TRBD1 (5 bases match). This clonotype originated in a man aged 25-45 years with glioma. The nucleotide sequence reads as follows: TGTGCCAGCAGTGACGGGGGGACTGGCAATTCACCCCTCCACTTT. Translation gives CASSDGGTGNSPLHF.